This T cell receptor (beta chain) appears in the sequencing data of a study of cytomegalovirus exposure and HLA in healthy donors. This PCR relied on a set of 60 Vbeta primers and 13 Jbeta primers. Sequencing used immunoSEQ multiplex PCR; TCRdb keeps in-frame clones, though not all of them. The sample holds around 75,000 clones, about 76% seen once. With regard to this clone: Antigen unknown.

Study-level results: Investigators reported approximately 150 TCR beta chains as tied to cytomegalovirus.

The V and J ends lost 4 bases and 5 bases respectively, with 12 bases between them. CDR1 SGHNT and CDR2 YYREEE come from the germline V gene (reference sequence). CDR3 length: 13 residues. The sequence was collected from a man between 18 and 35 years old in good health and CMV-seronegative. Sequencing used PBMCs. This rearrangement joins TRBV5-4 to TRBJ1-1; TRBD1 might be the D (6 bases). CDR3 sequence (DNA): TGTGCCAGCAGCCTGACAGGCGGAACTGAAGCTTTCTTT. Its translation is CASSLTGGTEAFF.